Given below is one TCR beta chain in context. No antigen is known for it. The PCR had 60 Vbeta and 13 Jbeta primers. Repertoires were generated with immunoSEQ multiplex PCR, while TCRdb's copy carries only in-frame clones and drops some. The sample has approximately 120,000 clones, approximately 78% seen once. The data stem from a study of cytomegalovirus exposure and HLA in healthy donors. Study conclusions and caveats: Across donors, most TCRs were seen rarely, yet some public ones were widespread. Sequencing likely generated an artifact that appeared as a cluster of highly shared sequence variants. Sequencing depth across donors, presence/absence analyses assumed, was roughly uniform.

Germline CDR1 reads MNHNY; CDR2 reads SVGAGI (reference sequence). The CDR3 length is 14 residues. V lost 7 bases to trimming and J lost 2 bases, with 14 bases between them. The genes are TRBV6-6 and TRBJ2-5; D remains unclear. Sequences were obtained from PBMCs. The TCR was taken from a man aged 35 to 55 in good health and CMV-seronegative. The DNA of the CDR3 is TGTGCCAGCAAGCCTTTCGGGTCTCAAGAGACCCAGTACTTC. Amino acid sequence: CASKPFGSQETQYF.